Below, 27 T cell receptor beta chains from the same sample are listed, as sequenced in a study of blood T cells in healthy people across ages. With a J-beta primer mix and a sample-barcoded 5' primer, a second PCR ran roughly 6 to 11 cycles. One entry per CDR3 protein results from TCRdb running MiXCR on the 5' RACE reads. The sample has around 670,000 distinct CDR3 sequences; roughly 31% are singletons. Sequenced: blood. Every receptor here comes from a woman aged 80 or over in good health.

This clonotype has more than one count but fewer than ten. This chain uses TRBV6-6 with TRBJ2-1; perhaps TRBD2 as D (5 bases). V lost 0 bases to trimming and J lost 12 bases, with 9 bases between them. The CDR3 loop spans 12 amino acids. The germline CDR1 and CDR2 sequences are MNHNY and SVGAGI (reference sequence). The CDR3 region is CASSYSREGQFF. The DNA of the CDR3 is TGTGCCAGCAGTTACTCCCGTGAGGGGCAGTTCTTC.

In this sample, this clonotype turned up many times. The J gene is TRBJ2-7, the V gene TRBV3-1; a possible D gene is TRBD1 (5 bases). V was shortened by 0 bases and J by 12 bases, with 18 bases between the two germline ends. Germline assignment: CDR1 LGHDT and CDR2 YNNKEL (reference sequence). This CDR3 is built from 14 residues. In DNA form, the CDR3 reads TGTGCCAGCAGCCAAGATAATAGGAAGGGGTCGGTGTACTTC. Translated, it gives CASSQDNRKGSVYF.

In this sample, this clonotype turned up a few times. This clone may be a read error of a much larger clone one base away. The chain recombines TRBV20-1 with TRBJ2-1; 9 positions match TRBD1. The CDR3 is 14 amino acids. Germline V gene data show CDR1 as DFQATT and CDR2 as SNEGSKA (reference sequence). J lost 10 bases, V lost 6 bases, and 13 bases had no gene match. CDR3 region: CSAQYGTGSSEQFF. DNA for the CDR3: TGCAGTGCCCAATACGGGACAGGGAGCAGCGAGCAGTTCTTC.

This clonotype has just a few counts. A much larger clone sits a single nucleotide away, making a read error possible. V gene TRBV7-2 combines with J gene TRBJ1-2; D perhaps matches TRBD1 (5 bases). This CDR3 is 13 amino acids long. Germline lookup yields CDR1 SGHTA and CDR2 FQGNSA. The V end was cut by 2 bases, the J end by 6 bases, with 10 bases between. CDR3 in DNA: TGTGCCAGCAGCTTAAGGAGGGGTCATGGCTACACCTTC. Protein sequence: CASSLRRGHGYTF.

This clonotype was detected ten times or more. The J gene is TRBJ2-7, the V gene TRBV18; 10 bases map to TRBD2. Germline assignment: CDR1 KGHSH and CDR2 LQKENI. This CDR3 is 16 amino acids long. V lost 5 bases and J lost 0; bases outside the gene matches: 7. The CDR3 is CASSAGAGGSSYEQYF. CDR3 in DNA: TGTGCCAGCTCAGCCGGAGCGGGAGGGTCCTCCTACGAGCAGTACTTC. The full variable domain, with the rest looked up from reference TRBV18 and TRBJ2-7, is NAGVMQNPRHLVRRRGQEARLRCSPMKGHSHVYWYRQLPEEGLKFMVYLQKENIIDESGMPKERFSAEFPKEGPSILRIQQVVRGDSAAYFCASSAGAGGSSYEQYFGPGTRLTVT.

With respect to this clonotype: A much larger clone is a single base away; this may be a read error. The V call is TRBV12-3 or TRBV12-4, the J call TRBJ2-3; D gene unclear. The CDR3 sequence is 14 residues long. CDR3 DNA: TGTGCCGGCAGTCCCCCGACCAGTCCTAATACGCAGTATTTT. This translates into CAGSPPTSPNTQYF.

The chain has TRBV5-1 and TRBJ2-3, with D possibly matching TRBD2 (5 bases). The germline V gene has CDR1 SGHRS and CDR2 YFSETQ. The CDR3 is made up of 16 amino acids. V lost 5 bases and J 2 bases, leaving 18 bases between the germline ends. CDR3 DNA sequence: TGCGCCAGCAGTTCCCAAGCGGAAGGGCTCACAGATACGCAGTATTTT. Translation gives CASSSQAEGLTDTQYF.

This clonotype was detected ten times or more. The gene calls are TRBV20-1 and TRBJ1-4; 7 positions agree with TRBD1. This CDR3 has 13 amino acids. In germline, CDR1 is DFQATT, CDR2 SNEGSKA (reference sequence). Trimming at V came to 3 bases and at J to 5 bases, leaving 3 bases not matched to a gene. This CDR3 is CSARTGLNEKLFF. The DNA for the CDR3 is TGCAGTGCTAGGACAGGGCTGAATGAAAAACTGTTTTTT.

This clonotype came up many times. This chain's CDR3 is CATSRFGTGGEQYF. For the CDR3, the DNA is TGTGCCACCAGCAGGTTCGGGACAGGGGGCGAGCAGTACTTC. The chain combines TRBV15 with TRBJ2-7; TRBD1 matches 11 bases. Per the germline V gene, CDR1 is LNHNV and CDR2 is YYDKDF (reference sequence). With V trimmed by 3 bases and J by 6 bases, 4 bases remained unmatched. The CDR3 spans 14 residues.

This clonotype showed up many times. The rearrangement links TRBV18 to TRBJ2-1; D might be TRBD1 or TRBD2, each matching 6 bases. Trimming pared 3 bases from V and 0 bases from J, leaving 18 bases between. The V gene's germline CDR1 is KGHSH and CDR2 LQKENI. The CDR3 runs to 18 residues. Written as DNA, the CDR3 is TGTGCCAGCTCACCGAAGCTAGGGGGGCAGAGCTCCTACAATGAGCAGTTCTTC. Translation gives CASSPKLGGQSSYNEQFF. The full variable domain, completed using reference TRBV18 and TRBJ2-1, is NAGVMQNPRHLVRRRGQEARLRCSPMKGHSHVYWYRQLPEEGLKFMVYLQKENIIDESGMPKERFSAEFPKEGPSILRIQQVVRGDSAAYFCASSPKLGGQSSYNEQFFGPGTRLTVL.

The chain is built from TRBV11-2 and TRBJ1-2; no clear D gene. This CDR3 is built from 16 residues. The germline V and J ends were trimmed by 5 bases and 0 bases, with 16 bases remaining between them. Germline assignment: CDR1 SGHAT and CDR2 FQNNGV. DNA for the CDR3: TGTGCCAGCAGCACCCGACCGATGCAGACTAACTATGGCTACACCTTC. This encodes CASSTRPMQTNYGYTF. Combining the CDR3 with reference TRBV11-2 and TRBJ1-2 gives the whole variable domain EAGVAQSPRYKIIEKRQSVAFWCNPISGHATLYWYQQILGQGPKLLIQFQNNGVVDDSQLPKDRFSAERLKGVDSTLKIQPAKLEDSAVYLCASSTRPMQTNYGYTFGSGTRLTVV.

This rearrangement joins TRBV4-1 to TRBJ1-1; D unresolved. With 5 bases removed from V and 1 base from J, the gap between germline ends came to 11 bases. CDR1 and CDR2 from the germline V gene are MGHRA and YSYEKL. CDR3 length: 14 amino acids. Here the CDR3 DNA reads TGCGCCAGCAGCGAAGGCGGTTGGAACACTGAAGCTTTCTTT. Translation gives CASSEGGWNTEAFF.

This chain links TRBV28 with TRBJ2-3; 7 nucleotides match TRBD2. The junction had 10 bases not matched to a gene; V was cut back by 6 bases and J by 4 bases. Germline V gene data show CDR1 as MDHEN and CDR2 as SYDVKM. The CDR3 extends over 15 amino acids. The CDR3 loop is CASSPGGAGADTQYF. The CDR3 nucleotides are TGTGCCAGCAGCCCGGGTGGTGCGGGGGCAGATACGCAGTATTTT.

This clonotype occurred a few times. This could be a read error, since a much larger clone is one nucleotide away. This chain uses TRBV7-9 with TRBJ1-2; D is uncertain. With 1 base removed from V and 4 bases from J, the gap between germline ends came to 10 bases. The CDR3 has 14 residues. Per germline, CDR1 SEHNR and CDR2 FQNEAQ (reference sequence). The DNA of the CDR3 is TGTGCCAGCAGCTTAGGGTCTGATCCCTATGGCTACACCTTC. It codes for CASSLGSDPYGYTF.

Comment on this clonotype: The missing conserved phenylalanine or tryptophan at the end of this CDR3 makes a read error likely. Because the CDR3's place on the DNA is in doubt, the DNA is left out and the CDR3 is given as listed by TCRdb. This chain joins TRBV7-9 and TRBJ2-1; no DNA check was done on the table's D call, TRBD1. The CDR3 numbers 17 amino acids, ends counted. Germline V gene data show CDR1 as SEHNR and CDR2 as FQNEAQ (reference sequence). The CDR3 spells CASSFYSTQDRDYTFGS.

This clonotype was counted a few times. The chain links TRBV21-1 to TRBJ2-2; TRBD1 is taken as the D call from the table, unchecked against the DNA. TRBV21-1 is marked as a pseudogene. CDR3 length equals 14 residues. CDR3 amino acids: CASSKVGVSGELFF. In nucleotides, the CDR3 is TGTGCCAGCAGCAAAGTGGGGGTGTCCGGGGAGCTGTTTTTT.

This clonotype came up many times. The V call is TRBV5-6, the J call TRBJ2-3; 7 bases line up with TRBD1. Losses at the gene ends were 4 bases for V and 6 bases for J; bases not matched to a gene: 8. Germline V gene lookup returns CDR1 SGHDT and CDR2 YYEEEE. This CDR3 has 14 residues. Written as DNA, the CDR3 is TGTGCCAGCAGCCGACAGGGTACACGGGATACGCAGTATTTT. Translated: CASSRQGTRDTQYF.

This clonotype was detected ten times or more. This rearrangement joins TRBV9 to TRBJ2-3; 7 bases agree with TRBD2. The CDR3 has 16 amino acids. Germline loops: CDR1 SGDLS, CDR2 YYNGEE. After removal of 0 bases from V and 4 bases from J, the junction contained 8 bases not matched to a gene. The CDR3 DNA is TGTGCCAGCAGCGTAGAGGCCAGCGGGAAGGCAGATACGCAGTATTTT. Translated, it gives CASSVEASGKADTQYF.

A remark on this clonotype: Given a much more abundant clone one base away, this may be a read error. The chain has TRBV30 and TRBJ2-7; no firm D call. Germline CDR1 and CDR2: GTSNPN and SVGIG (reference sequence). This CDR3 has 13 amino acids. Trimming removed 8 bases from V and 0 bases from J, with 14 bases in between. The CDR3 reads CAISGFSSYEQYF. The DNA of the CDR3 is TGTGCCATATCCGGCTTCAGCTCCTACGAGCAGTACTTC.

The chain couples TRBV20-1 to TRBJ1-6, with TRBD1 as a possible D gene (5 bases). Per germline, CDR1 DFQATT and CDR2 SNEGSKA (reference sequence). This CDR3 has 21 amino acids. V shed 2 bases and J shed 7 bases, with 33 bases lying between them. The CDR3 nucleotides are TGCAGTGCTAGATCGGGAAGGGGAGGGATAGGAAGTATTAAGAGGAATTCACCCCTCCACTTT. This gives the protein CSARSGRGGIGSIKRNSPLHF.

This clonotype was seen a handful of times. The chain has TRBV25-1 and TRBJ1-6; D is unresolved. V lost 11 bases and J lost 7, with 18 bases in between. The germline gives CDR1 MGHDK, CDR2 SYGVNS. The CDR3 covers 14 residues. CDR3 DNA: TGTGCCTCCGGTGGCGGCCTAAGGAATTCACCCCTCCACTTT. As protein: CASGGGLRNSPLHF.

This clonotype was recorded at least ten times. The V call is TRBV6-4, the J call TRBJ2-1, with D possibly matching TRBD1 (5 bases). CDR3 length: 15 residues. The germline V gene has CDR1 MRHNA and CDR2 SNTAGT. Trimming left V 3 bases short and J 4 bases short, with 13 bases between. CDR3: CASSEGFTGYNEQFF. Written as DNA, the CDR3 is TGTGCCAGCAGTGAGGGGTTCACAGGTTACAATGAGCAGTTCTTC.

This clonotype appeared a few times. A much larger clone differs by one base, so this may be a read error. CDR3 bases: TGTGCCAGCAGCTGGGACGGACTAGCGGGCGTACAGTTCTTC. Translated: CASSWDGLAGVQFF. The chain carries TRBV7-9 and TRBJ2-1; 11 bases are shared with TRBD2. The J segment lost 13 bases and the V segment lost 4 bases, leaving 9 bases of the junction unmatched. CDR1 is SEHNR, CDR2 FQNEAQ, per germline (reference sequence). This CDR3 spans 14 amino acids.

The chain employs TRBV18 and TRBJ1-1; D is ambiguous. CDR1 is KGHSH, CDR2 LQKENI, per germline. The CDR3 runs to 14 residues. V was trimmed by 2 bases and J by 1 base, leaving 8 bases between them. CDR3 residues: CASSPAIRNTEAFF. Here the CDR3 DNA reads TGTGCCAGCTCACCAGCCATTAGGAACACTGAAGCTTTCTTT.

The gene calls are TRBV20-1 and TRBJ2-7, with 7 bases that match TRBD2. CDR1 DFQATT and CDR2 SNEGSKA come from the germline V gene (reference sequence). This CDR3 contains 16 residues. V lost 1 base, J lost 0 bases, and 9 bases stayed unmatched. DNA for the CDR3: TGCAGTGCTAGAGCATTCGCCGGGACTAACTCCTACGAGCAGTACTTC. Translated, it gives CSARAFAGTNSYEQYF.

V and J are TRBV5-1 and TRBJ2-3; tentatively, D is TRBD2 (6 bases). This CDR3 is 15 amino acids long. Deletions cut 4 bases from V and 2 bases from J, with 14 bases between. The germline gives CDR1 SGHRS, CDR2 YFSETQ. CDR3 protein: CASSPEGRYTDTQYF. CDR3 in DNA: TGCGCCAGCAGCCCGGAGGGGAGATACACAGATACGCAGTATTTT. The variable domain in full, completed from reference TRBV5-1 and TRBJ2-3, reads KAGVTQTPRYLIKTRGQQVTLSCSPISGHRSVSWYQQTPGQGLQFLFEYFSETQRNKGNFPGRFSGRQFSNSRSEMNVSTLELGDSALYLCASSPEGRYTDTQYFGPGTRLTVL.

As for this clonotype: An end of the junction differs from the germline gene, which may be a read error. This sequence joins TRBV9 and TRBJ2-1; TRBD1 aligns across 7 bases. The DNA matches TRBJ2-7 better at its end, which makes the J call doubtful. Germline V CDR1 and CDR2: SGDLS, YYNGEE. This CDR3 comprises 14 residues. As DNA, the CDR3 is TGTACCAGCAGCGTTTCCGGGACAGAAAATGAGCAGTACTTC. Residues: CTSSVSGTENEQYF.